These 20 T cell receptor beta chains were all obtained from the same sample, sequenced in a study of control samples from healthy donors and cancer patients. The protocol was immunoSEQ multiplex PCR, while the TCRdb copy is restricted to in-frame clones and leaves out a portion. Here the sample spans about 98,000 clones, 82% being singletons. Sequencing was done on a sample of blood. These receptors came from a man in his sixties in good health.

The genes are TRBV7-2 and TRBJ2-5; TRBD2 matches at 11 bases. The CDR3 sequence is 15 residues long. The J segment lost 4 bases and the V segment lost 1 base, leaving 2 bases of the junction unmatched. Looked up from germline, CDR1 is SGHTA and CDR2 is FQGNSA. CDR3 coding DNA: TGTGCCAGCAGCTTAGGCCTAGCGGGGGGAGAGACCCAGTACTTC. It is translated as CASSLGLAGGETQYF.

The chain carries TRBV27 and TRBJ1-6; TRBD1 agrees at 9 bases. With 5 bases clipped from V and 8 bases from J, the junction kept 16 bases outside the gene matches. CDR1 and CDR2 from the germline V gene are MNHEY and SMNVEV (reference sequence). This CDR3 has 18 amino acids. This chain's CDR3 is CASSLIAPGQGRYSPLHF. The CDR3 DNA sequence: TGTGCCAGCAGTCTAATAGCCCCAGGACAGGGGAGGTATTCACCCCTCCACTTT.

The chain uses TRBV7-2 and TRBJ2-5; D remains ambiguous. Trimming removed 2 bases from V and 5 bases from J, with 3 bases in between. Germline V gene sequence: CDR1 SGHTA, CDR2 FQGNSA. The CDR3 runs to 11 residues. CDR3 loop: CASSLKETQYF. Written as DNA, the CDR3 is TGTGCCAGCAGCTTAAAGGAGACCCAGTACTTC.

This chain connects TRBV2 to TRBJ2-1; 9 bases fit TRBD1. The CDR3 sequence is 12 residues long. Germline CDR1 and CDR2: SNHLY and FYNNEI. This CDR3 is CGTGTGFNEQFF. CDR3 coding DNA: TGTGGAACCGGGACAGGGTTCAATGAGCAGTTCTTC.

V is TRBV10-1 and J is TRBJ2-7, with a possible D match to TRBD1 (5 bases). This CDR3 is built from 15 residues. Germline loops: CDR1 WNHNN, CDR2 SYGVQD (reference sequence). V was pared by 4 bases and J by 2 bases, with 15 bases between. The CDR3 loop is CASSGTAGKTYEQYF. For the CDR3, the DNA is TGCGCCAGCAGTGGGACGGCAGGGAAAACCTACGAGCAGTACTTC.

The V gene is TRBV7-9, the J gene TRBJ1-1; 12 bases agree with TRBD1. This CDR3 comprises 15 residues. Germline V gives CDR1 SEHNR, CDR2 FQNEAQ (reference sequence). Trimming at V came to 5 bases and at J to 11 bases, leaving 12 bases not matched to a gene. The CDR3 is CASSPPGQGASGAFF. CDR3 sequence (DNA): TGTGCCAGCAGCCCGCCGGGACAGGGGGCGTCGGGGGCTTTCTTT.

The chain is built from TRBV9 and TRBJ1-5, with D uncertain. The CDR3 has 15 amino acids. Trimming took 0 bases from V and 4 from J, leaving 11 bases between them. CDR1 SGDLS and CDR2 YYNGEE come from the germline V gene. Written as DNA, the CDR3 is TGTGCCAGCAGCGTAGGCGGAAGAGGTAATCAGCCCCAGCATTTT. This sequence encodes CASSVGGRGNQPQHF.

The chain uses TRBV5-4 and TRBJ2-3, with TRBD2 identical over 8 bases. The germline V gene encodes CDR1 SGHNT and CDR2 YYREEE (reference sequence). With 0 bases clipped from V and 6 bases from J, the junction kept 3 bases outside the gene matches. This CDR3 has 14 amino acids. Here the CDR3 reads CASSLAGRGDTQYF. CDR3 sequence (DNA): TGTGCCAGCAGCTTGGCCGGGAGGGGGGATACGCAGTATTTT.

The rearrangement links TRBV7-2 to TRBJ2-1; 10 bases are a match to TRBD1. V shed 4 bases, J shed 1 base, and the junction held 4 bases outside the gene matches. CDR1 and CDR2 from the germline V gene are SGHTA and FQGNSA. The CDR3 totals 16 residues. The CDR3 DNA follows: TGTGCCAGCAGCTCCCGGACAGGGGGGTCCTACAATGAGCAGTTCTTC. Amino acid sequence: CASSSRTGGSYNEQFF.

The V gene is TRBV5-4, the J gene TRBJ1-1; unclear D gene. CDR1 and CDR2 from the germline V gene are SGHNT and YYREEE (reference sequence). The germline V and J ends were trimmed by 5 bases and 5 bases, with 19 bases remaining between them. The CDR3 has 15 amino acids. Written as DNA, the CDR3 is TGTGCCAGCAGACCCCCGACGCGGCCCCAGACTGAAGCTTTCTTT. Translated: CASRPPTRPQTEAFF.

The table lists this clone with a count of one. The chain is built from TRBV5-4 and TRBJ2-1; D ambiguous. The germline V gene encodes CDR1 SGHNT and CDR2 YYREEE (reference sequence). The CDR3 consists of 12 residues. The V and J ends lost 4 bases and 9 bases respectively, with 11 bases between them. CDR3 sequence reads: CASSQVTIEQFF. The CDR3, as DNA: TGTGCCAGCAGCCAGGTCACCATTGAGCAGTTCTTC. Full variable domain (remainder filled in from reference TRBV5-4 and TRBJ2-1): ETGVTQSPTHLIKTRGQQVTLRCSSQSGHNTVSWYQQALGQGPQFIFQYYREEENGRGNFPPRFSGLQFPNYSSELNVNALELDDSALYLCASSQVTIEQFFGPGTRLTVL.

The rearrangement uses TRBV5-1 and TRBJ2-7; D gene unclear. This CDR3 has 14 amino acids. The germline CDR1 and CDR2 sequences are SGHRS and YFSETQ. V lost 0 bases to trimming and J lost 9 bases, with 16 bases between them. DNA of the CDR3: TGCGCCAGCAGCTTGGGACGGGTAATTAGTGGGCAGTACTTC. The encoded protein is CASSLGRVISGQYF.

The chain carries TRBV27 and TRBJ1-6; D unresolved. The V gene lost 4 bases and the J gene lost 1 base, with 17 bases spanning the gap. Germline-derived CDR1 and CDR2 are MNHEY and SMNVEV (reference sequence). The CDR3 contains 18 residues. The CDR3 loop reads CASSSRAFSGSYNSPLHF. DNA of the CDR3: TGTGCCAGCAGTTCCCGGGCCTTCTCGGGTTCCTATAATTCACCCCTCCACTTT.

This chain uses TRBV7-8 with TRBJ1-2; D possibly corresponds to TRBD1 (6 bases). The CDR3 has 13 amino acids. Germline V CDR1 and CDR2: SGHVS, FQNEAQ. V dropped 3 bases and J dropped 7 bases, with 12 bases sitting between them. CDR3 nucleotides: TGTGCCAGCAGCTTGGTACAGGGCTCTGGCTACACCTTC. It yields the protein CASSLVQGSGYTF.

V and J are TRBV19 and TRBJ1-6; D is unclear. Germline values: CDR1 LNHDA, CDR2 SQIVND (reference sequence). Trimming cost V 6 bases and J 10 bases, with 16 bases left between them. The CDR3 is made up of 14 amino acids. CDR3 loop: CASSRPGSESPLHF. In nucleotides, the CDR3 is TGTGCCAGTAGCAGGCCAGGTTCCGAGTCACCCCTCCACTTT.

V usage is TRBV5-4 and J usage is TRBJ2-7; 10 bases match TRBD1. V was clipped by 3 bases and J by 4 bases; unmatched bases: 4. This CDR3 is built from 14 residues. The germline gives CDR1 SGHNT, CDR2 YYREEE (reference sequence). The CDR3 here is CASSYRDRGYEQYF. CDR3 coding DNA: TGTGCCAGCAGCTACCGGGACAGGGGTTACGAGCAGTACTTC. The whole variable domain, filled in from reference TRBV5-4 and TRBJ2-7, reads ETGVTQSPTHLIKTRGQQVTLRCSSQSGHNTVSWYQQALGQGPQFIFQYYREEENGRGNFPPRFSGLQFPNYSSELNVNALELDDSALYLCASSYRDRGYEQYFGPGTRLTVT.

The V and J genes are TRBV4-2 and TRBJ2-7, with D possibly matching TRBD1 (6 bases). This CDR3 has 15 amino acids. Trimming shortened V by 0 bases and J by 2 bases, and 11 bases separated the two germline ends. The germline V gene encodes CDR1 LGHNA and CDR2 YNFKEQ. CDR3 bases: TGTGCCAGCAGCCAAGAGAGCAGGGGACCCTACGAGCAGTACTTC. It translates to CASSQESRGPYEQYF.

This clone came up a few times. J is TRBJ1-2 and V is TRBV6-6; D not resolved. V gave up 4 bases and J gave up 5 bases, with 11 bases separating them. The length of the CDR3 is 13 residues. CDR1 MNHNY and CDR2 SVGAGI come from the germline V gene (reference sequence). Written as DNA, the CDR3 is TGTGCCAGCAGTTCAGGACCTGAGTATGGCTACACCTTC. This translates into CASSSGPEYGYTF.

This sequence joins TRBV9 and TRBJ2-2; no firm D call. The germline V gene has CDR1 SGDLS and CDR2 YYNGEE. The CDR3 totals 12 residues. V was pared by 1 base and J by 7 bases, with 5 bases between. The CDR3 is CASSVMGGELFF. In DNA form, the CDR3 reads TGTGCCAGCAGCGTAATGGGCGGGGAGCTGTTTTTT.

The chain uses TRBV6-5 and TRBJ2-2; D unresolved. The CDR3 runs 15 residues. With 8 bases removed from V and 0 bases from J, the gap between germline ends came to 13 bases. From germline, CDR1 is MNHEY and CDR2 SVGAGI. The CDR3 protein is CASGLRATNTGELFF. The DNA of the CDR3 is TGTGCCAGCGGCCTCCGGGCGACGAACACCGGGGAGCTGTTTTTT.